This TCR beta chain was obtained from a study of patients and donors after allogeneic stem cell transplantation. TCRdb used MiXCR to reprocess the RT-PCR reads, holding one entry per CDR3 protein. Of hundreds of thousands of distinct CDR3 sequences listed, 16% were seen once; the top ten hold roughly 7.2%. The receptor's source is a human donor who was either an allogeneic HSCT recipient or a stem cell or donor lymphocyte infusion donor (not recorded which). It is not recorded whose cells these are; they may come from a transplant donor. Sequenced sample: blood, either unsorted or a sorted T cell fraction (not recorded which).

CDR3 coding DNA: TGTGCCAGCAGTTCAAGCAGTGGGACAGGGAAGATATTTGGAAACACCATATATTTT. Its protein is CASSSSSGTGKIFGNTIYF. The chain joins TRBV12-3 or TRBV12-4 to TRBJ1-3; 9 bases map to TRBD1. The V and J ends lost 4 bases and 3 bases, in that order; junction bases with no gene match: 16. The CDR3 spans 19 residues.